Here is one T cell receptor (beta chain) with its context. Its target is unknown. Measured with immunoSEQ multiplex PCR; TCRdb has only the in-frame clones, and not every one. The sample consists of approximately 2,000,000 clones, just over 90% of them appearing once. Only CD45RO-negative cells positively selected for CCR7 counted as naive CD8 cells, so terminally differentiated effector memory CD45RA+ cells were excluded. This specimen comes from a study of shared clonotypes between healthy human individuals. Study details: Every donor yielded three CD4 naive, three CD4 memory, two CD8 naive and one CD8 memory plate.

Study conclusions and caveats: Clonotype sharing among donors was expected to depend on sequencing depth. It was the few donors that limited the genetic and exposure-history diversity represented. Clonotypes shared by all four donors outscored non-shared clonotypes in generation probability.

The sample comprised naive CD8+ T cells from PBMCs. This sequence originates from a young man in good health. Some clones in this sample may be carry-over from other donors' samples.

The CDR3 loop reads CASSHNRGYQETQYF. The CDR3, as DNA: TGCGCCAGCAGCCACAATCGCGGTTACCAAGAGACCCAGTACTTC. The rearrangement uses TRBV4-3 and TRBJ2-5; no clear D gene. V shed 3 bases and J shed 0 bases, with 11 bases lying between them. The germline gives CDR1 LGHNA, CDR2 YSLEER. CDR3 length equals 15 residues.